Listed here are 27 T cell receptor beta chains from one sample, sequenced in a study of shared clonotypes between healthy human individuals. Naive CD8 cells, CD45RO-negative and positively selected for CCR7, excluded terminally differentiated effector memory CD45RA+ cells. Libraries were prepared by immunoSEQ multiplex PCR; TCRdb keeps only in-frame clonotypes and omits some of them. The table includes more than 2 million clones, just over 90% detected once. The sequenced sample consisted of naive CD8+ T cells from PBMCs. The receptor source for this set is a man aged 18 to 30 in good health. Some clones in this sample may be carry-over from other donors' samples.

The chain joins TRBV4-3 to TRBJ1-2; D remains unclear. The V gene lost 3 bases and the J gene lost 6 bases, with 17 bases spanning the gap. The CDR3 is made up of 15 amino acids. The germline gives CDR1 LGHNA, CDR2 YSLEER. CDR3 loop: CASSQGKGRIDGYTF. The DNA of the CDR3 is TGCGCCAGCAGCCAGGGTAAAGGGAGGATCGATGGCTACACCTTC.

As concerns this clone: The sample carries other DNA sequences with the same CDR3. The CDR3 spells CASSPESSYEQYF. CDR3 coding DNA: TGTGCCAGCAGCCCGGAGAGCTCCTACGAGCAGTACTTC. The J gene is TRBJ2-7, the V gene TRBV7-9; D call uncertain. There are 13 residues in the CDR3. The germline V gene has CDR1 SEHNR and CDR2 FQNEAQ (reference sequence). Trimming left V 5 bases short and J 0 bases short, with 8 bases between.

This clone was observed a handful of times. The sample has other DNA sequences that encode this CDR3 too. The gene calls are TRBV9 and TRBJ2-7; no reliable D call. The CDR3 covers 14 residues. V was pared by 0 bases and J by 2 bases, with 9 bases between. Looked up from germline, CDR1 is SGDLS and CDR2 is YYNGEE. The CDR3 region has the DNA TGTGCCAGCAGCGTAGGGACGGGTACCTACGAGCAGTACTTC. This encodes CASSVGTGTYEQYF.

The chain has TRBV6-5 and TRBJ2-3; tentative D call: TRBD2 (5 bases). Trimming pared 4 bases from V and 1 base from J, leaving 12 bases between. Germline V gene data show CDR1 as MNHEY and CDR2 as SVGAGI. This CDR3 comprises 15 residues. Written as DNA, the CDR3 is TGTGCCAGCAGTTCCGGATCGAGGGGCACAGATACGCAGTATTTT. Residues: CASSSGSRGTDTQYF.

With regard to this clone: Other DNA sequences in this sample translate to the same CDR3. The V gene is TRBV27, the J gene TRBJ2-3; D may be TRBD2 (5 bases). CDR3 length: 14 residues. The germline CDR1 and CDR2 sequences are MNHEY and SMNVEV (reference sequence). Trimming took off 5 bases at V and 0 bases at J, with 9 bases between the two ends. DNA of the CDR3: TGTGCCAGCAGTCCGCGGACTAGCACAGATACGCAGTATTTT. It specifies CASSPRTSTDTQYF.

CDR3 loop: CASSLQTGGTNEKLFF. The CDR3 DNA is TGCGCCAGCAGCCTCCAAACGGGCGGGACTAATGAAAAACTGTTTTTT. The chain employs TRBV4-1 and TRBJ1-4; no clear D gene. The CDR3 has 16 amino acids. With 4 bases removed from V and 2 bases from J, the gap between germline ends came to 14 bases. Germline CDR1 is MGHRA and CDR2 is YSYEKL.

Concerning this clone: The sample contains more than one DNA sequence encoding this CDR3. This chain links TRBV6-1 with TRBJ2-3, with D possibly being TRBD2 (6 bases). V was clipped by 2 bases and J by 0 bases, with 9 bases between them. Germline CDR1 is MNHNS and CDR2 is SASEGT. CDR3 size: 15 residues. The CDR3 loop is CASSETSFSTDTQYF. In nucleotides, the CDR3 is TGTGCCAGCAGTGAAACTAGCTTTAGCACAGATACGCAGTATTTT.

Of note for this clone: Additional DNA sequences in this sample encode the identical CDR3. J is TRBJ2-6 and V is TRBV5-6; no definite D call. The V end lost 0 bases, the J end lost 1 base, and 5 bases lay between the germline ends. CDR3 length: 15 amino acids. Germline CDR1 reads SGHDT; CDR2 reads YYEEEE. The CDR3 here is CASSLGGSGANVLTF. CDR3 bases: TGTGCCAGCAGCTTGGGCGGATCTGGGGCCAACGTCCTGACTTTC.

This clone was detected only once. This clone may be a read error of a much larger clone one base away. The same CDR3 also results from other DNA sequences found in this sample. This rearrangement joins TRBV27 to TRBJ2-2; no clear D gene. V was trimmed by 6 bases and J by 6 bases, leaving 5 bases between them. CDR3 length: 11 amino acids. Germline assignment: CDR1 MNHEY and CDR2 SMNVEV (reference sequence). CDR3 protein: CASSVAGELFF. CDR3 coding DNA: TGTGCCAGCAGCGTTGCCGGGGAGCTGTTTTTT.

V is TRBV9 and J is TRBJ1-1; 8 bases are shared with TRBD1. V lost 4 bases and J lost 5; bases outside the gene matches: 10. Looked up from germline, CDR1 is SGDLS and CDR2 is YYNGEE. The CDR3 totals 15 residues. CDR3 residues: CASSSSTGARTEAFF. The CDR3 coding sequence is TGTGCCAGCAGCTCCTCGACAGGGGCTCGAACTGAAGCTTTCTTT.

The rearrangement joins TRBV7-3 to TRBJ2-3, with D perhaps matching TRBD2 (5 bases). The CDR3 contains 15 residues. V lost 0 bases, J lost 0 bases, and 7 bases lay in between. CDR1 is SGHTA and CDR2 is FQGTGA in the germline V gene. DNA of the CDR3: TGTGCCAGCAGCTTAACTAGCGAAAGCACAGATACGCAGTATTTT. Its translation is CASSLTSESTDTQYF.

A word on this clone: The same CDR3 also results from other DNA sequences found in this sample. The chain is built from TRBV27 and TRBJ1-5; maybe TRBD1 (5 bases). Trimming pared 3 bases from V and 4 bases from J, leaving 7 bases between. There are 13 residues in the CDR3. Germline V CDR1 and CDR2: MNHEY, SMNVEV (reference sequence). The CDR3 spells CASSLGVNQPQHF. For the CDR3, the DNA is TGTGCCAGCAGTTTGGGGGTTAATCAGCCCCAGCATTTT.

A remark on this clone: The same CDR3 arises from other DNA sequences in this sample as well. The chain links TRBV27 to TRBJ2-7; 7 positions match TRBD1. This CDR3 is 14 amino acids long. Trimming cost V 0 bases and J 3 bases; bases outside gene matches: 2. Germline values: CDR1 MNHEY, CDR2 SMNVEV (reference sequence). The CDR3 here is CASSLSTGIYEQYF. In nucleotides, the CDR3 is TGTGCCAGCAGTTTATCGACAGGGATCTACGAGCAGTACTTC.

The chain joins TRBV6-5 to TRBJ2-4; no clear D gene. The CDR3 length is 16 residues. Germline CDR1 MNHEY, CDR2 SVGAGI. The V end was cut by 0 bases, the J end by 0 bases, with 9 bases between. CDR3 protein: CASSYSPGEAKNIQYF. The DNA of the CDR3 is TGTGCCAGCAGTTACTCACCAGGAGAAGCCAAAAACATTCAGTACTTC.

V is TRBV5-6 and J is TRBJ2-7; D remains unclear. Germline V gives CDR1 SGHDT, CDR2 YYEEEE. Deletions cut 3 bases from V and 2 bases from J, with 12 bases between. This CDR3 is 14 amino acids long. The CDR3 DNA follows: TGTGCCAGCAGCTGGCCGGGCGGAACCTACGAGCAGTACTTC. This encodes CASSWPGGTYEQYF.

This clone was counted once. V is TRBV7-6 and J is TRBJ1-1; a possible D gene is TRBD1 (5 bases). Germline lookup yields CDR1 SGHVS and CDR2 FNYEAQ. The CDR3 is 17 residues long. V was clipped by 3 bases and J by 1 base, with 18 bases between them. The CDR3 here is CASSLSPDGGWNTEAFF. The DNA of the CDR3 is TGTGCCAGCAGCTTGTCCCCCGACGGGGGGTGGAACACTGAAGCTTTCTTT.

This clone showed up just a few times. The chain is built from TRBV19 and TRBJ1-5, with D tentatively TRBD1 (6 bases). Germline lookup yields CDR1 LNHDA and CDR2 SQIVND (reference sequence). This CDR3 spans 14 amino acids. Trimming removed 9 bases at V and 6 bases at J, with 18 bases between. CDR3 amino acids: CASRQGYIPQPQHF. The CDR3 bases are TGTGCCAGCAGGCAGGGGTATATTCCTCAGCCCCAGCATTTT.

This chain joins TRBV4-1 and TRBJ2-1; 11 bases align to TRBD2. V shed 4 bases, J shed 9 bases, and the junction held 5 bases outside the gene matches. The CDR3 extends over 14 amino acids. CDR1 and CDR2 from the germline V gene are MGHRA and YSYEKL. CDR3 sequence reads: CASSPLAGGGEQFF. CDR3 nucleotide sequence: TGCGCCAGCAGCCCGTTAGCGGGAGGGGGTGAGCAGTTCTTC.

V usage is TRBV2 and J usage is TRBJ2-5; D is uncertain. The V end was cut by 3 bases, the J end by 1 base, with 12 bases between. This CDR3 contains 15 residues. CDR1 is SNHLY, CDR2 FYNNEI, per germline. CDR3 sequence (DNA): TGTGCCAGCAGTGACCGCCCGGCGGTCCAAGAGACCCAGTACTTC. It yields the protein CASSDRPAVQETQYF.

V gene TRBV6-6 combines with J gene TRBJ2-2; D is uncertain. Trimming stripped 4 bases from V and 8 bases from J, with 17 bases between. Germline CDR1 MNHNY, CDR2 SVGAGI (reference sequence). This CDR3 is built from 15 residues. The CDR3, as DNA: TGTGCCAGCAGTTCATTCCGGGCACTAACTGGGGAGCTGTTTTTT. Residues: CASSSFRALTGELFF.

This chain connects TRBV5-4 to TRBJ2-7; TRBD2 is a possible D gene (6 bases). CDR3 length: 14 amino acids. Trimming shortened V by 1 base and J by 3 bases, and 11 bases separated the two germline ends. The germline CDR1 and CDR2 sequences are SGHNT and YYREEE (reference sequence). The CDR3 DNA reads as TGTGCCAGCAGCTTGTTGGATAGCGGCTACGAGCAGTACTTC. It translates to CASSLLDSGYEQYF.

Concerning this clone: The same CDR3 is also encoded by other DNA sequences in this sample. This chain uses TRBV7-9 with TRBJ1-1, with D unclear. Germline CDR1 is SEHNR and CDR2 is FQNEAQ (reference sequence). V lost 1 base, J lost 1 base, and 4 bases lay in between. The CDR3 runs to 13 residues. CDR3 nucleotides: TGTGCCAGCAGCTTAGTCCCGAACACTGAAGCTTTCTTT. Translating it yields CASSLVPNTEAFF.

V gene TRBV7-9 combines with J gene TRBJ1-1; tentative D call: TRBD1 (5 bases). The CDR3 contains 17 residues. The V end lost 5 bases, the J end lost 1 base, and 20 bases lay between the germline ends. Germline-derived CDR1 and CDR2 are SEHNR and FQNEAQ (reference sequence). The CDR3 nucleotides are TGTGCCAGCAGCCCCGACCTCCAGGGACTTCGGAACACTGAAGCTTTCTTT. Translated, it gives CASSPDLQGLRNTEAFF.

The CDR3 region is CASSLASWTNSYEQYF. DNA for the CDR3: TGCGCCAGCAGCTTGGCCTCCTGGACAAACTCCTACGAGCAGTACTTC. This chain connects TRBV5-1 to TRBJ2-7; D may be TRBD1 (5 bases). Germline assignment: CDR1 SGHRS and CDR2 YFSETQ. This CDR3 contains 16 residues. The V and J ends lost 0 bases and 0 bases respectively, with 13 bases between them.

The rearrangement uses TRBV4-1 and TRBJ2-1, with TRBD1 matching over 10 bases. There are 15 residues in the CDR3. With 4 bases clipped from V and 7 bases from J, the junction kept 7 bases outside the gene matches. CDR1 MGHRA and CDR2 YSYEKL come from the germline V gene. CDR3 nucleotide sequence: TGCGCCAGCAGCCGGGACAGGGGTCGAGGTAATGAGCAGTTCTTC. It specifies CASSRDRGRGNEQFF.

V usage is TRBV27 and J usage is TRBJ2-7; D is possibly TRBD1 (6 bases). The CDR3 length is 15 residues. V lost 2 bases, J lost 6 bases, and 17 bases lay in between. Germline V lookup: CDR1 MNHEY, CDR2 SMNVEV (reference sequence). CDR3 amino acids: CASSLLSGAVGEQYF. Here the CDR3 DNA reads TGTGCCAGCAGTTTACTATCAGGGGCCGTGGGCGAGCAGTACTTC.

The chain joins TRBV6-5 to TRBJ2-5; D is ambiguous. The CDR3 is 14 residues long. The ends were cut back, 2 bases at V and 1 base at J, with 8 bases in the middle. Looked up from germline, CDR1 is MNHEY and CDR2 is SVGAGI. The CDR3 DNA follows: TGTGCCAGCAGTTACCGGCGAACCCAAGAGACCCAGTACTTC. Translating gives CASSYRRTQETQYF.